The 21 T cell receptor beta chains below all came from one sample that was sequenced in a study of CD8+CD57+ T cells in acquired aplastic anemia. Genomic DNA was employed as the template in profiling TCR beta VDJ and CDR3. Using its own MiXCR run on the reads, TCRdb lists one record per CDR3 protein. The table has 260,000 or so distinct CDR3 sequences, approximately 79% seen once. Sequenced patients had shown CD8+CD57+ cell expansion by flow cytometry. Material for sequencing was sorted CD4+, CD8+, or CD8+CD57+ T cells (not recorded which) from PBMCs. These receptors were obtained from a human donor with aplastic anemia.

The genes are TRBV9 and TRBJ2-5, with D possibly being TRBD2 (6 bases). The CDR3 is 15 residues long. V gave up 5 bases and J gave up 4 bases, with 18 bases separating them. Germline CDR1 SGDLS, CDR2 YYNGEE. CDR3 protein: CASSASGTCRETQYF. Written as DNA, the CDR3 is TGTGCCAGCAGTGCTAGTGGGACTTGTCGAGAGACCCAGTACTTC.

In regard to this clonotype: Lacking the conserved final phenylalanine or tryptophan, this CDR3 likely reflects a read error. No DNA is shown, since the ends of the CDR3 on it are uncertain; the CDR3 is the one TCRdb lists. The genes are TRBV7-9 and TRBJ2-3; the DNA was not compared with TRBD1, the D call given in the table. The CDR3 spans 13 residues, counting both ends. Looked up from germline, CDR1 is SEHNR and CDR2 is FQNEAQ (reference sequence). CDR3: CASRDGGRYTAYV.

A word on this clonotype: At one end the junction does not follow the germline gene, possibly because of a read error. The chain has TRBV11-2 and TRBJ2-3; D might be TRBD2 (6 bases). The germline gives CDR1 SGHAT, CDR2 FQNNGV. The length of the CDR3 is 17 residues. The CDR3 sequence is CASSLTTLTGETDTQYF. CDR3 DNA sequence: TGTGCCAGTAGCTTAACTACTCTAACGGGAGAGACAGATACGCAGTATTTT. Using reference TRBV11-2 and TRBJ2-3 for the parts outside the CDR3, the full variable domain is EAGVAQSPRYKIIEKRQSVAFWCNPISGHATLYWYQQILGQGPKLLIQFQNNGVVDDSQLPKDRFSAERLKGVDSTLKIQPAKLEDSAVYLCASSLTTLTGETDTQYFGPGTRLTVL.

This chain connects TRBV2 to TRBJ2-7; D is unclear. CDR3 length: 13 amino acids. Germline V CDR1 and CDR2: SNHLY, FYNNEI. V was pared by 6 bases and J by 9 bases, with 18 bases between. The CDR3: CASSHRGADTQYV. In DNA, the CDR3 is TGTGCCAGCAGCCATAGAGGCGCAGATACGCAGTACGTC.

The J gene is TRBJ1-2, the V gene TRBV7-6; 9 nucleotides match TRBD1. Germline V lookup: CDR1 SGHVS, CDR2 FNYEAQ. J was trimmed by 4 bases and V by 5 bases; bases with no gene match: 11. The length of the CDR3 is 16 residues. The CDR3 region has the DNA TGTGCCAGCAGCCAAATCGACAGGGGGAGGTCCTATGGCTACACCTTC. Translating it yields CASSQIDRGRSYGYTF. Full variable domain (outside the CDR3, taken from reference TRBV7-6 and TRBJ1-2): GAGVSQSPRYKVTKRGQDVALRCDPISGHVSLYWYRQALGQGPEFLTYFNYEAQQDKSGLPNDRFSAERPEGSISTLTIQRTEQRDSAMYRCASSQIDRGRSYGYTFGSGTRLTVV.

Details on this clonotype: With a much larger clone just one base away, this may be a read error. CDR3 bases: TGTGCCGGCAGCGTCCCTTCCACGGGACAGGAAGATGGCTACACCTTC. Translating it yields CAGSVPSTGQEDGYTF. The V gene is TRBV9, the J gene TRBJ1-2; 8 bases align to TRBD1. From germline, CDR1 is SGDLS and CDR2 YYNGEE. The length of the CDR3 is 16 residues.

Note on this clonotype: One end of the junction varies from germline; a read error may be responsible. V is TRBV2 and J is TRBJ1-1, with D possibly matching TRBD1 (6 bases). Looked up from germline, CDR1 is SNHLY and CDR2 is FYNNEI. The CDR3 covers 15 residues. CDR3 coding DNA: TGTGCCAGCAGCGAAGGTCGGACAGAGAAGCCTGAAGCTTTCTTT. This encodes CASSEGRTEKPEAFF.

In nucleotides, the CDR3 is TGCAGTGCTAGTCACCAAAACTATGGCTACACCTTC. It yields the protein CSASHQNYGYTF. The J gene is TRBJ1-2, the V gene TRBV20-1, with D unclear. CDR3 length equals 12 residues. Trimming cost V 3 bases and J 2 bases, with 7 bases left between them. The V gene's germline CDR1 is DFQATT and CDR2 SNEGSKA (reference sequence).

Comment on this clonotype: The junction departs from the called germline gene at one end, perhaps through a read error. The V call is TRBV7-8, the J call TRBJ2-7; TRBD1 aligns across 7 bases. The V gene's germline CDR1 is SGHVS and CDR2 FQNEAQ. CDR3 size: 16 residues. This CDR3 reads CASSLATNRGSDEQYF. The DNA for the CDR3 is TGCGCCAGCAGCTTAGCTACCAACAGGGGCTCAGACGAGCAGTACTTC.

For this clonotype: Mismatch with germline at one junction end may stem from a read error. The CDR3 bases are TGTGCCAGCGGCCAGGGGGGCAATCAGCCCCAGCATTATTTT. Residues: CASGQGGNQPQHYF. The chain uses TRBV7-2 and TRBJ1-5; 7 bases fit TRBD1. CDR3 length equals 14 residues. Germline CDR1 SGHTA, CDR2 FQGNSA.

The chain employs TRBV7-8 and TRBJ1-1, with 7 bases matching TRBD1. Germline V gene data show CDR1 as SGHVS and CDR2 as FQNEAQ. V was pared by 0 bases and J by 13 bases, with 14 bases of the junction left unmatched. CDR3 length: 15 amino acids. The CDR3 DNA reads as TGTGCCAGCAGCTTAGCGCTGACAGGGAACACTGGCTATTTCTTT. Translating it yields CASSLALTGNTGYFF.

The V and J genes are TRBV9 and TRBJ2-3, with 7 bases aligning to TRBD2. The V gene end was trimmed by 4 bases and the J gene end by 4 bases; junction bases not matched to a gene: 6. CDR3 length: 14 amino acids. Germline values: CDR1 SGDLS, CDR2 YYNGEE. The CDR3 DNA is TGTGCCAGCAGCTTAACCGGGAGGTCAGATACGCAGTATTTT. Translation gives CASSLTGRSDTQYF.

The CDR3 is CASSFARDTQVYGYTF. CDR3 DNA sequence: TGTGCCAGCAGCTTTGCGAGGGACACTCAAGTATACGGCTACACCTTC. The rearrangement joins TRBV7-9 to TRBJ1-2, with D maybe TRBD1 (6 bases). Germline V gene lookup returns CDR1 SEHNR and CDR2 FQNEAQ (reference sequence). V was clipped by 3 bases and J by 8 bases, with 22 bases between them. CDR3 length: 16 amino acids.

Comment on this clonotype: No conserved phenylalanine or tryptophan ends this CDR3, so it is likely a read error. The DNA is left out, because the CDR3 cannot be placed on it with certainty; the CDR3 is given as TCRdb lists it. The genes are TRBV2 and TRBJ2-6; the D call in the table, TRBD1, was not verified against the DNA. The CDR3 is 15 residues long, counting both termini. Germline CDR1 SNHLY, CDR2 FYNNEI. The CDR3 region is CASIRGSTGANVLTL.

Written as DNA, the CDR3 is TGTGCCAGCAGCTTATCGGGAGGCCCCGAGCCCCAGCATTTT. This translates into CASSLSGGPEPQHF. The V gene is TRBV7-8, the J gene TRBJ1-5; D is undetermined. CDR3 size: 14 residues. Germline-derived CDR1 and CDR2 are SGHVS and FQNEAQ. Trimming stripped 2 bases from V and 8 bases from J, with 13 bases between.

This clonotype was counted a single time. This CDR3 is missing its conserved last phenylalanine or tryptophan, likely due to a read error. The chain is built from TRBV7-3 and TRBJ2-3; perhaps TRBD2 as D (6 bases). This CDR3 has 13 residues. Germline CDR1 and CDR2: SGHTA and FQGTGA. CDR3 loop: CASSAGRKDTQYY. Written as DNA, the CDR3 is TGTGCCAGCAGCGCGGGGAGAAAAGATACACAGTATTAC.

This clonotype was seen at least ten times. V is TRBV27 and J is TRBJ1-1; D not certain. The V end lost 5 bases, the J end lost 0 bases, and 10 bases lay between the germline ends. Germline values: CDR1 MNHEY, CDR2 SMNVEV (reference sequence). The CDR3 contains 14 residues. The CDR3 loop reads CASSKWAMNTEAFF. In DNA, the CDR3 is TGTGCCAGCAGTAAGTGGGCTATGAACACTGAAGCTTTCTTT.

The chain carries TRBV5-1 and TRBJ1-6, with 8 bases that match TRBD1. Germline loops: CDR1 SGHRS, CDR2 YFSETQ. This CDR3 has 15 amino acids. J lost 9 bases, V lost 3 bases, and 8 bases had no gene match. CDR3: CASSYWDRIISPLHF. DNA of the CDR3: TGCGCCAGCAGCTACTGGGACAGGATAATTTCACCCCTCCACTTT.

Details on this clonotype: At one of its ends the junction is not consistent with the germline gene, which may arise from a read error. The CDR3 coding sequence is TGTGCCAGCAGCTTAGTTGCGGGGGCCGACTACAATGAGTTT. Translated: CASSLVAGADYNEF. The chain couples TRBV7-6 to TRBJ2-3, with a tentative D call TRBD2 (7 bases). Germline V gene data show CDR1 as SGHVS and CDR2 as FNYEAQ. The CDR3 covers 14 residues.

V is TRBV9 and J is TRBJ1-5, with D possibly matching TRBD1 (6 bases). The V end lost 2 bases, the J end lost 14 bases, and 23 bases lay between the germline ends. The CDR3 spans 15 residues. Germline lookup yields CDR1 SGDLS and CDR2 YYNGEE. Written as DNA, the CDR3 is TGTGCCAGCAGCGTGGGGGCCGGACAGAAACAAAACAAGCATTTT. Amino acid sequence: CASSVGAGQKQNKHF. The variable domain in full, with the rest retrieved from reference TRBV9 and TRBJ1-5, is DSGVTQTPKHLITATGQRVTLRCSPRSGDLSVYWYQQSLDQGLQFLIQYYNGEERAKGNILERFSAQQFPDLHSELNLSSLELGDSALYFCASSVGAGQKQNKHFGDGTRLSIL.

V gene TRBV19 combines with J gene TRBJ1-1; the D is unclear. V dropped 1 base and J dropped 1 base, with 10 bases sitting between them. The germline V gene encodes CDR1 LNHDA and CDR2 SQIVND (reference sequence). The CDR3 length is 15 residues. CDR3 sequence: CASSIGTAGNTEAFF. The CDR3, as DNA: TGTGCCAGTAGTATAGGAACGGCAGGGAACACTGAAGCTTTCTTT.